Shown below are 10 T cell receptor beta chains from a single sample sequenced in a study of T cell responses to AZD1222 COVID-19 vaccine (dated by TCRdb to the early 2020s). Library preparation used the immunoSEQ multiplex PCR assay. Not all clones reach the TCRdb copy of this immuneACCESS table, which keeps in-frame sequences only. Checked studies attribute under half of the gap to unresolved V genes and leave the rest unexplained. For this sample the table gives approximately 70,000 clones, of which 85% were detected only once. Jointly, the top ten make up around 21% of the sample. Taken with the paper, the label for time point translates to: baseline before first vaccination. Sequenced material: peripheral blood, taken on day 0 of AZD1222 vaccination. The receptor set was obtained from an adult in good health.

CDR3 DNA: TGTGCCAGCAGCGTCGACCCAGTCAGGGTCGGGGAGCTGTTTTTT. Protein sequence: CASSVDPVRVGELFF. The chain couples TRBV9 to TRBJ2-2; the D gene is possibly TRBD1 (5 bases). Per the germline V gene, CDR1 is SGDLS and CDR2 is YYNGEE. The ends were cut back, 2 bases at V and 7 bases at J, with 15 bases in the middle. The CDR3 consists of 15 residues.

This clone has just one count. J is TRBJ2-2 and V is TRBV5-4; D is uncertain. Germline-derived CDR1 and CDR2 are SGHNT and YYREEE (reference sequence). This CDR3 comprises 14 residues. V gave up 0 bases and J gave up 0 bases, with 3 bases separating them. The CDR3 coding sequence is TGTGCCAGCAGCTTGGACACGAACACCGGGGAGCTGTTTTTT. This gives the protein CASSLDTNTGELFF.

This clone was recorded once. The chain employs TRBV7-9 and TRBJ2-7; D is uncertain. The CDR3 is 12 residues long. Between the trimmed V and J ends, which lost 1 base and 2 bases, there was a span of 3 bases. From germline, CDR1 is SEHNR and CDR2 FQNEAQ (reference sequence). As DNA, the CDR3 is TGTGCCAGCAGCTTAGACACCTACGAGCAGTACTTC. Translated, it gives CASSLDTYEQYF.

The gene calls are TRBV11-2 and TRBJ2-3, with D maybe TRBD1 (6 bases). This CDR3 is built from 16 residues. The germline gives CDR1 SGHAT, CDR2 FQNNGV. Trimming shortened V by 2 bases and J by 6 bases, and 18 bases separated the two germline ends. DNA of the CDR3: TGTGCCAGCAGCTTACGGGCAGGGGATACCACGGATACGCAGTATTTT. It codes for CASSLRAGDTTDTQYF.

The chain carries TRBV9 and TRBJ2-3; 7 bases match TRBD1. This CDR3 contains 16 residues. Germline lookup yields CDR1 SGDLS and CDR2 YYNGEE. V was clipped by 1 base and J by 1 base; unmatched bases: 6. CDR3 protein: CASSVNFDRGTDTQYF. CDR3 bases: TGTGCCAGCAGCGTAAACTTCGACAGGGGCACAGATACGCAGTATTTT.

The CDR3 protein is CASSLTATGELFF. As DNA, the CDR3 is TGTGCCAGCAGTTTGACAGCCACCGGGGAGCTGTTTTTT. The chain links TRBV12-3 or TRBV12-4 to TRBJ2-2, with TRBD1 as a possible D gene (5 bases). Trimming shortened V by 3 bases and J by 4 bases, and 6 bases separated the two germline ends. The CDR3 runs 13 residues.

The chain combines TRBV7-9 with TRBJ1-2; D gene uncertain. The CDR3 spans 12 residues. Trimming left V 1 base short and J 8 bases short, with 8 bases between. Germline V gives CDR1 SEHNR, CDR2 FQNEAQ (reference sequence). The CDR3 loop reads CASSLETGGYTF. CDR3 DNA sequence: TGTGCCAGCAGCTTAGAGACGGGGGGCTACACCTTC. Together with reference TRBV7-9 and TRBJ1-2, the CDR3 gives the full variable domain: DTGVSQNPRHKITKRGQNVTFRCDPISEHNRLYWYRQTLGQGPEFLTYFQNEAQLEKSRLLSDRFSAERPKGSFSTLEIQRTEQGDSAMYLCASSLETGGYTFGSGTRLTVV.

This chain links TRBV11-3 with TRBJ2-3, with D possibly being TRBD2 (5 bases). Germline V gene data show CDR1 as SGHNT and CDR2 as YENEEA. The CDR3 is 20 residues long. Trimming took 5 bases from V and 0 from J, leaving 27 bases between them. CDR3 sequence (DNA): TGTGCCAGCAGCCAATCCGAGATATACCGGAGCGGAACCAGCACAGATACGCAGTATTTT. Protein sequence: CASSQSEIYRSGTSTDTQYF.

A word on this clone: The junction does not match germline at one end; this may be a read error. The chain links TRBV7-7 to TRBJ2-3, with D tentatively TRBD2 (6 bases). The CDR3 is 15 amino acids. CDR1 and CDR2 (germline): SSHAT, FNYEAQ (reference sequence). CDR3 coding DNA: TGTGCTAGCAGCGCCACTAGCTTTAGTGAAGATACGCAGTATTTT. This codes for CASSATSFSEDTQYF.

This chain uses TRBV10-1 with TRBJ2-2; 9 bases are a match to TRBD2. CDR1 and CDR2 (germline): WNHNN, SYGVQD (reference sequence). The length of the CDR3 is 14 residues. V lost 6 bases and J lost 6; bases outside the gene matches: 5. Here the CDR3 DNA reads TGCGCCAGCAGGGACGGACTAGCGTCCGGGGAGCTGTTTTTT. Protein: CASRDGLASGELFF.